A single sample is the source of the 15 T cell receptor beta chains below, sequenced in a study of naive and memory T cell subsets. The beta constant-region primer was an equimolar mix of two oligonucleotides covering TRBC1 and TRBC2. MiXCR was run by TCRdb on the UMI-ligation and nested PCR reads, yielding one entry per CDR3 protein. The repertoire has some 85,000 distinct CDR3 sequences, under 15% of them found once; the top ten carry approximately 0.94%. Sequencing used central memory CD4+ T cells from blood. These receptors were taken from a human donor in good health.

This clonotype was counted ten times or more. This chain connects TRBV29-1 to TRBJ2-6; a possible D gene is TRBD1 (5 bases). The length of the CDR3 is 15 residues. Germline V gene lookup returns CDR1 SQVTM and CDR2 ANQGSEA. V dropped 5 bases and J dropped 0 bases, with 11 bases sitting between them. The CDR3 DNA sequence: TGCAGCGTTCTCAAGGGGAACTCTGGGGCCAACGTCCTGACTTTC. Protein product: CSVLKGNSGANVLTF.

This clonotype has just a few counts. The genes are TRBV20-1 and TRBJ2-5; D may be TRBD2 (6 bases). Germline lookup yields CDR1 DFQATT and CDR2 SNEGSKA (reference sequence). CDR3 length: 15 residues. V was clipped by 6 bases and J by 2 bases, with 19 bases between them. Here the CDR3 reads CSAWAGKAGQETQYF. The CDR3, as DNA: TGCAGTGCGTGGGCCGGGAAGGCGGGACAAGAGACCCAGTACTTC.

The V call is TRBV7-2, the J call TRBJ2-7, with a weak D call TRBD2 (6 bases). CDR3 length: 14 residues. V was shortened by 5 bases and J by 1 base, with 12 bases between the two germline ends. CDR1 is SGHTA, CDR2 FQGNSA, per germline. The CDR3 DNA follows: TGTGCCAGCAGCCCGAGACTAGTGTCCTACGAGCAGTACTTC. Translating it yields CASSPRLVSYEQYF. The full variable domain, completed using reference TRBV7-2 and TRBJ2-7, is GAGVSQSPSNKVTEKGKDVELRCDPISGHTALYWYRQSLGQGLEFLIYFQGNSAPDKSGLPSDRFSAERTGGSVSTLTIQRTQQEDSAVYLCASSPRLVSYEQYFGPGTRLTVT.

This clonotype was counted ten times or more. V is TRBV11-3 and J is TRBJ2-1; D not resolved. Germline V gene sequence: CDR1 SGHNT, CDR2 YENEEA. Between the trimmed V and J ends, which lost 4 bases and 0 bases, there was a span of 10 bases. The CDR3 runs 15 residues. Written as DNA, the CDR3 is TGTGCCAGCAGCTCCCAGTCCCTCTCCTACAATGAGCAGTTCTTC. Translating it yields CASSSQSLSYNEQFF.

The chain combines TRBV5-1 with TRBJ2-1; D perhaps matches TRBD2 (6 bases). Trimming took 1 base from V and 1 from J, leaving 9 bases between them. The CDR3 sequence is 15 residues long. CDR1 is SGHRS and CDR2 is YFSETQ in the germline V gene. This chain's CDR3 is CASSLSSASYNEQFF. The CDR3 nucleotides are TGCGCCAGCAGCTTGTCTAGCGCATCCTACAATGAGCAGTTCTTC. The complete variable domain, with remaining parts taken from reference TRBV5-1 and TRBJ2-1, reads KAGVTQTPRYLIKTRGQQVTLSCSPISGHRSVSWYQQTPGQGLQFLFEYFSETQRNKGNFPGRFSGRQFSNSRSEMNVSTLELGDSALYLCASSLSSASYNEQFFGPGTRLTVL.

The table lists this clonotype with many counts. V and J are TRBV5-6 and TRBJ2-4; D perhaps matches TRBD2 (5 bases). The germline V gene encodes CDR1 SGHDT and CDR2 YYEEEE. The CDR3 sequence is 16 residues long. V was trimmed by 0 bases and J by 5 bases, leaving 15 bases between them. The CDR3 spells CASSLVGRTYENIQYF. The CDR3 DNA is TGTGCCAGCAGCTTGGTGGGAAGGACTTACGAAAACATTCAGTACTTC.

This clonotype was counted ten times or more. A junction end diverges from the germline sequence, so it may reflect a read error. This chain connects TRBV15 to TRBJ2-1; weak D call: TRBD2 (5 bases). CDR3 length: 14 amino acids. From germline, CDR1 is LNHNV and CDR2 YYDKDF (reference sequence). The CDR3 here is CATSRDGEYNEQFF. The CDR3 DNA sequence: TGTGCCACCAGTAGAGACGGGGAGTACAATGAGCAGTTCTTC.

V and J are TRBV14 and TRBJ1-1; a weak D match, TRBD1 (6 bases). The length of the CDR3 is 14 residues. Germline CDR1 reads SGHDN; CDR2 reads FVKESK. The V gene lost 1 base and the J gene lost 7 bases, with 13 bases spanning the gap. The CDR3 spells CASSQGGRSSEAFF. The CDR3 DNA reads TGTGCCAGCAGCCAAGGGGGGCGTTCTAGTGAAGCTTTCTTT.

The chain links TRBV4-2 to TRBJ2-1; a possible D gene is TRBD1 (5 bases). The germline CDR1 and CDR2 sequences are LGHNA and YNFKEQ. This CDR3 has 15 amino acids. V lost 0 bases and J lost 6, with 12 bases in between. This chain's CDR3 is CASSQDQKGRNEQFF. The CDR3 nucleotides are TGTGCCAGCAGCCAAGATCAAAAGGGGCGCAATGAGCAGTTCTTC.

In its sample, this clonotype was seen a few times. V usage is TRBV29-1 and J usage is TRBJ2-3, with TRBD2 matching over 13 bases. V dropped 6 bases and J dropped 10; count of bases not matched to a gene: 13. This CDR3 comprises 15 residues. CDR1 SQVTM and CDR2 ANQGSEA come from the germline V gene. The chain's CDR3 is CSVVTSGRGSLPQYF. CDR3 coding DNA: TGCAGCGTCGTCACTAGCGGGAGGGGTTCCCTCCCGCAGTATTTT.

The sample holds a few counts of this clonotype. J is TRBJ2-7 and V is TRBV5-1, with D maybe TRBD1 (6 bases). The CDR3 consists of 12 residues. The germline V gene encodes CDR1 SGHRS and CDR2 YFSETQ. Trimming left V 0 bases short and J 9 bases short, with 10 bases between. This chain's CDR3 is CASSLEQGRQYF. DNA for the CDR3: TGCGCCAGCAGCTTGGAGCAGGGGCGGCAGTACTTC.

The genes are TRBV3-1 and TRBJ1-1; D uncertain. This CDR3 has 14 amino acids. Germline loops: CDR1 LGHDT, CDR2 YNNKEL (reference sequence). V lost 8 bases to trimming and J lost 3 bases, with 16 bases between them. Written as DNA, the CDR3 is TGTGCCAGCCGCAAGGAGGGTTTGGACACTGAAGCTTTCTTT. Translated, it gives CASRKEGLDTEAFF.

The sample holds a few counts of this clonotype. The chain has TRBV11-2 and TRBJ1-1; D gene uncertain. The CDR3 consists of 14 residues. Germline CDR1 SGHAT, CDR2 FQNNGV. The V end lost 0 bases, the J end lost 1 base, and 6 bases lay between the germline ends. The CDR3 coding sequence is TGTGCCAGCAGCTTAGAAGTCAGGAACACTGAAGCTTTCTTT. Encoded protein: CASSLEVRNTEAFF.

J is TRBJ2-2 and V is TRBV7-3; D might be TRBD2 (6 bases). V lost 2 bases, J lost 0 bases, and 10 bases lay in between. The germline CDR1 and CDR2 sequences are SGHTA and FQGTGA. This CDR3 region has 16 residues. The CDR3 bases are TGTGCCAGCAGCTTAGGACGGACTACGAACACCGGGGAGCTGTTTTTT. This encodes CASSLGRTTNTGELFF.

This clonotype has just a few counts. The V gene is TRBV11-2, the J gene TRBJ2-1; D is possibly TRBD1 or TRBD2 (5 bases each). Germline V gene lookup returns CDR1 SGHAT and CDR2 FQNNGV. The CDR3 has 21 residues. V dropped 5 bases and J dropped 3 bases, with 32 bases sitting between them. In DNA form, the CDR3 reads TGTGCCAGCAGCCCAATTCTCCCATTTTCCCGGGACGGAGTCCACTACAATGAGCAGTTCTTC. This gives the protein CASSPILPFSRDGVHYNEQFF. Combining the CDR3 with reference TRBV11-2 and TRBJ2-1 gives the whole variable domain EAGVAQSPRYKIIEKRQSVAFWCNPISGHATLYWYQQILGQGPKLLIQFQNNGVVDDSQLPKDRFSAERLKGVDSTLKIQPAKLEDSAVYLCASSPILPFSRDGVHYNEQFFGPGTRLTVL.